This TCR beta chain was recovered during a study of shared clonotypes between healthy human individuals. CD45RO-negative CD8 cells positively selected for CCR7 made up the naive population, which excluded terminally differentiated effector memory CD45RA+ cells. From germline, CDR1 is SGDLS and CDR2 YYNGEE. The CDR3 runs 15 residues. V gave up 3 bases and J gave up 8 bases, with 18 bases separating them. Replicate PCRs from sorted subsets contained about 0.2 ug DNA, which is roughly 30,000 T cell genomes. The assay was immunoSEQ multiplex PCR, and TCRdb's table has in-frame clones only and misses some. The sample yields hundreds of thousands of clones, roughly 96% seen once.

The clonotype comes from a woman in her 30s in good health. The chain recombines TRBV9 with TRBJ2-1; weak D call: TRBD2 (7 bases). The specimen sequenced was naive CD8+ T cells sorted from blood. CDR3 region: CASSAGLGGAHEQFF. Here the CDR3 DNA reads TGTGCCAGCAGCGCCGGACTAGGGGGGGCGCATGAGCAGTTCTTC.